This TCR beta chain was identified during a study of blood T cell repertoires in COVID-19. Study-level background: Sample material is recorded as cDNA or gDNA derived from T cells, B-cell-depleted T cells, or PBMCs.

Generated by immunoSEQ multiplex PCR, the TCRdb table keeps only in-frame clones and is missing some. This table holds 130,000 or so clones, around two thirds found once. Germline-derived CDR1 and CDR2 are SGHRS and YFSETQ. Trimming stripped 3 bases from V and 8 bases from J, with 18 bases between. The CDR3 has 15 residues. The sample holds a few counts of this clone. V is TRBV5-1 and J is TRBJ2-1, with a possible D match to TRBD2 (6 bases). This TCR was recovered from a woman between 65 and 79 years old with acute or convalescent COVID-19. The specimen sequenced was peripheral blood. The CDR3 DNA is TGCGCCAGCAGCTCCCCTATCGGGAGTAAGTATGAGCAGTTCTTC. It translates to CASSSPIGSKYEQFF.